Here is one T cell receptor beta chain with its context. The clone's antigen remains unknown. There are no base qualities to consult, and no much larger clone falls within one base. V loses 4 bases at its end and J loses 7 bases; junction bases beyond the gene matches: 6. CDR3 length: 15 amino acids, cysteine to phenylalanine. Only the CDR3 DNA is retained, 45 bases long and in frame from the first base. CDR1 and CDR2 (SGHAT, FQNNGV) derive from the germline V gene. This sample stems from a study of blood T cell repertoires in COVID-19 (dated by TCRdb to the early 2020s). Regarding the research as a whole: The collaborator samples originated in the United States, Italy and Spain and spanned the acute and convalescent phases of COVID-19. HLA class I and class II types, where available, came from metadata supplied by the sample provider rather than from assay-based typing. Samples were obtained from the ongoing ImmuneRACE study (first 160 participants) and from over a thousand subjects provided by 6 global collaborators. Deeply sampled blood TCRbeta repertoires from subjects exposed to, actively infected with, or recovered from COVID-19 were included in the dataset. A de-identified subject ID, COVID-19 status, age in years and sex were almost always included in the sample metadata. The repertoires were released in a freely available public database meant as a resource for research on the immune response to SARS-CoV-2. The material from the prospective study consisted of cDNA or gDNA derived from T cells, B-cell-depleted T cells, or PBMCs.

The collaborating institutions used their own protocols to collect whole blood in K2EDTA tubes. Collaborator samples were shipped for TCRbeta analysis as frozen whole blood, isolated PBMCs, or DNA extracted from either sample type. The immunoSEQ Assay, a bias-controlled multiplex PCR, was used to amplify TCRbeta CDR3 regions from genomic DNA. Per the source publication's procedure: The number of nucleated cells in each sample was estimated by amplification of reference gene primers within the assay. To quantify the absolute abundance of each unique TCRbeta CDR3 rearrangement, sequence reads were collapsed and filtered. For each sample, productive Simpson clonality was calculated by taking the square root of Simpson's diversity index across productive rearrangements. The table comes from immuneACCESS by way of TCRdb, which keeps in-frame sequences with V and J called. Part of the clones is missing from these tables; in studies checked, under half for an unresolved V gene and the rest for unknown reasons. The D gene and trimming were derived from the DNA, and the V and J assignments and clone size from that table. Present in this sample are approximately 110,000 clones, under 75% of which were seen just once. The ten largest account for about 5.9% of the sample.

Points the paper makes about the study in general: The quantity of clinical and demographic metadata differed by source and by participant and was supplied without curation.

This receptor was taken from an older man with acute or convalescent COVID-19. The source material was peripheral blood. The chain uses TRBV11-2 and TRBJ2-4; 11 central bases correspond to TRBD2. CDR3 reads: CASSSGSGRGNIQYF. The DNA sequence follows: TGTGCCAGCAGCTCCGGTAGCGGGAGGGGTAACATTCAGTACTTC.